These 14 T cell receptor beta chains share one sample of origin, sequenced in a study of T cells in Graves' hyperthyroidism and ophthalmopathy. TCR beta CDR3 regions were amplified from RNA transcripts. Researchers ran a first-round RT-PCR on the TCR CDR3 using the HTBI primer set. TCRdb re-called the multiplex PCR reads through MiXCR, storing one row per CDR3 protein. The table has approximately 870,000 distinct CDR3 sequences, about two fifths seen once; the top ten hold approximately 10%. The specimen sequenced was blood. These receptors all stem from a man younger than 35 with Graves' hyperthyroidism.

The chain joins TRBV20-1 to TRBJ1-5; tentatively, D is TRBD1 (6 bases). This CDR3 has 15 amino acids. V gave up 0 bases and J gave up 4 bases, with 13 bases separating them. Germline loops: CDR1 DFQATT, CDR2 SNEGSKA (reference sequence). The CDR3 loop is CSARDFYRDNQPQHF. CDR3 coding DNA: TGCAGTGCTAGAGATTTTTACAGGGATAATCAGCCCCAGCATTTT.

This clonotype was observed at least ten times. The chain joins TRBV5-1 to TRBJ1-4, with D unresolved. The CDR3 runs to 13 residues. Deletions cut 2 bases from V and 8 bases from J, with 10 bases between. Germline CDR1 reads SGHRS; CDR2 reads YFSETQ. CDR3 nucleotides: TGCGCCAGCAGCTTCCGGGGAGACGAAAAACTGTTTTTT. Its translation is CASSFRGDEKLFF.

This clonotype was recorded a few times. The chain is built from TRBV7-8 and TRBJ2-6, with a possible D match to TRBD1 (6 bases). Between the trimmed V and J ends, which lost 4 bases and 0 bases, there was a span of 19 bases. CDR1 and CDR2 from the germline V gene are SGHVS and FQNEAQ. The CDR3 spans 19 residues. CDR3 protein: CASSSPFSGTRSGANVLTF. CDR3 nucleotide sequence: TGTGCCAGCAGCTCACCATTCTCCGGGACACGCTCTGGGGCCAACGTCCTGACTTTC.

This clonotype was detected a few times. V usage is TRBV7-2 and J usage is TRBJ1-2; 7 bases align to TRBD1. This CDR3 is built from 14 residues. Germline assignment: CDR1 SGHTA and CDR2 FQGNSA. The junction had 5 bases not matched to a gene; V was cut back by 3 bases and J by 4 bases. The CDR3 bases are TGTGCCAGCAGCTTGCCAGGGGGAAGCTATGGCTACACCTTC. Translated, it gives CASSLPGGSYGYTF.

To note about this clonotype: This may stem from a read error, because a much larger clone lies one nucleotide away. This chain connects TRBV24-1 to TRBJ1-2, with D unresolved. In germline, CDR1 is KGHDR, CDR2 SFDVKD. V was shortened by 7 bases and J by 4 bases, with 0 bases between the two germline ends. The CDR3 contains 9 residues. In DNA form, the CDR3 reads TGTGCCACCAGCTATGGCTACACCTTC. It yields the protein CATSYGYTF.

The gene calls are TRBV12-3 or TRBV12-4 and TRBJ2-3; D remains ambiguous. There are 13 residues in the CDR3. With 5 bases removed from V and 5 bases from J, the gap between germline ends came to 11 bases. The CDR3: CASSPLTGDTQYF. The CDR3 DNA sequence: TGTGCCAGCAGTCCTCTTACTGGAGATACGCAGTATTTT.

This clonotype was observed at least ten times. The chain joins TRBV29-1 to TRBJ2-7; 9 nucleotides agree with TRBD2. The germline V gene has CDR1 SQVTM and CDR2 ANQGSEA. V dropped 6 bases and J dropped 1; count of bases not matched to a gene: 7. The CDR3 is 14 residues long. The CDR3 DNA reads TGCAGCGTCGCCACTAGCGGGCCATCCTACGAGCAGTACTTC. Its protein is CSVATSGPSYEQYF.

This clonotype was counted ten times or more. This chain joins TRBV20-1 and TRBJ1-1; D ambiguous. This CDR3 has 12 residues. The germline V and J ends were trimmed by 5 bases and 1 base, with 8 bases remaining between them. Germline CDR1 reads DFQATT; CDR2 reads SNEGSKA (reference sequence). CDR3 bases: TGCAGTGCTCGCAGGACGAACACTGAAGCTTTCTTT. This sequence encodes CSARRTNTEAFF.

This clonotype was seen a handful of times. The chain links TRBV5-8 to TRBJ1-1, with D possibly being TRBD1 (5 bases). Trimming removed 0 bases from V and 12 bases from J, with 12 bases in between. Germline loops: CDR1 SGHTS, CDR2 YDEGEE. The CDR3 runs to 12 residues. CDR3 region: CASSLGPKGPFF. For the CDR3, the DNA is TGTGCCAGCAGCTTGGGTCCCAAGGGGCCTTTCTTT.

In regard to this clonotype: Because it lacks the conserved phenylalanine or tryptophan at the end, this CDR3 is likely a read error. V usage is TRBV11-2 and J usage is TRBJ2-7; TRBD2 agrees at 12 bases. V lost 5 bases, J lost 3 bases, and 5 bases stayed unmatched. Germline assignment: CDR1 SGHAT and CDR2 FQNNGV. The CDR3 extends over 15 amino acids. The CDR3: CASSPLAGGHYEQYL. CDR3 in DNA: TGTGCCAGCAGCCCTCTAGCGGGAGGGCACTACGAGCAGTACCTC.

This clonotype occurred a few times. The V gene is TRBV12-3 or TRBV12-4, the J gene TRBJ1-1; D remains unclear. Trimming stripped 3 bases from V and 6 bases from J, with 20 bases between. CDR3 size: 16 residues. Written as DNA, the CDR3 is TGTGCCAGCAGTTTGCGTCTCGAGGGCCCTCAGCCTGAAGCTTTCTTT. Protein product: CASSLRLEGPQPEAFF.

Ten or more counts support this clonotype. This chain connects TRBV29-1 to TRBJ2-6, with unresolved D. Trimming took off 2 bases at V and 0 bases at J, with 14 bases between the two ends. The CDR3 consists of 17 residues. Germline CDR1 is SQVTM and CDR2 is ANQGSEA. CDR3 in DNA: TGCAGCGTTGAAAAGCCCTCTACCCTCTCTGGGGCCAACGTCCTGACTTTC. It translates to CSVEKPSTLSGANVLTF.

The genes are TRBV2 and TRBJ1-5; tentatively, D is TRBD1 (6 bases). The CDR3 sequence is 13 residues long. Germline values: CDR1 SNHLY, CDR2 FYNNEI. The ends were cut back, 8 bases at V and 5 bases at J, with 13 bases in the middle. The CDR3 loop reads CASFGDKDQPQHF. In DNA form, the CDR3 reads TGTGCCAGCTTCGGGGACAAGGATCAGCCCCAGCATTTT.

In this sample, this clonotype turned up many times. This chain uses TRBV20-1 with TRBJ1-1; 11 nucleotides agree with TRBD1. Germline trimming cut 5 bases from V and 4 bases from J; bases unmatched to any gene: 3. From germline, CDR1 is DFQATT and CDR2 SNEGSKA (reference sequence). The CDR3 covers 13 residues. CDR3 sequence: CSAPGTGGTEAFF. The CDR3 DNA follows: TGCAGTGCTCCCGGGACAGGGGGCACTGAAGCTTTCTTT.